This TCR beta chain originates from a study of cytomegalovirus exposure and HLA in healthy donors. Study-wide findings and caveats: Reports indicate that TCR beta sequences accurately predicted the HLA-A and HLA-B alleles of most subjects.

Trimming left V 2 bases short and J 5 bases short, with 9 bases between. The CDR3 totals 13 residues. CDR1 is MNHEY and CDR2 is SVGAGI in the germline V gene. 13 Jbeta primers and 60 Vbeta primers were used for the PCR. This table comes from immunoSEQ multiplex PCR, and its TCRdb copy is limited to in-frame clones, with some not included. The table shows 150,000 or so clones, with approximately 73% occurring only once. Worth noting for this clone: Its specificity is not known.

The sequenced sample consisted of PBMCs. The rearrangement joins TRBV6-5 to TRBJ1-1; D is ambiguous. This clonotype was obtained from a woman younger than 30 in good health and CMV-seronegative. The CDR3 region is CASSYGHTTEAFF. The CDR3 nucleotides are TGTGCCAGCAGTTACGGCCACACGACTGAAGCTTTCTTT.